This T cell receptor beta chain was obtained from a study of OX40 agonist ivuxolimab in advanced cancers. Study summary: Enrolled patients in dose escalation had cancers that were hepatocellular carcinoma, melanoma, renal cell or head and neck cancer. Study-level points and caveats: Undetermined was the antigen specificity of the expanded peripheral T cells.

Generated by immunoSEQ multiplex PCR, the TCRdb table keeps only in-frame clones and is missing some. Counted here are just over 35,000 clones, 84% occurring once; the ten biggest clones make up 15% to 20%. Notes on this clone: Its antigen remains unidentified.

The germline V gene encodes CDR1 SGHVS and CDR2 FQNEAQ. This CDR3 has 12 residues. The J segment lost 10 bases and the V segment lost 4 bases, leaving 4 bases of the junction unmatched. This receptor was identified in an adult with an advanced solid tumor such as melanoma, head and neck, liver or kidney cancer. The sample was CD4+ or CD8+ T cells sorted from blood, taken in a trial of the OX40 agonist ivuxolimab. This chain links TRBV7-8 with TRBJ2-1; 7 positions agree with TRBD1. The CDR3 DNA reads as TGTGCCAGCAGCTCGGACAGGCCAGAGCAGTTCTTC. This sequence encodes CASSSDRPEQFF.